This is a list of T cell receptor beta chains from one sample in a study of T cells in Graves' hyperthyroidism and ophthalmopathy. MiXCR, run by TCRdb on the multiplex PCR reads, gives a single entry per CDR3 protein. The repertoire holds 450,000 to 650,000 distinct CDR3 sequences, with more than 20% as singletons. Sequenced sample: blood. The receptor source for this set is a man between 18 and 35 years old with Graves' hyperthyroidism. Both conserved end residues are part of each CDR3. The D gene is left open where the match is weak. Part of the rows lack a size; the others show once, few, many or a class for expanded clones.

clone_size j_call v_call d_call cdr3_aa cdr3_nt
many TRBJ2-7 TRBV28 NA CASRPQGTYEQYF TGTGCCTCTCGGCCCCAGGGAACCTACGAGCAGTACTTC
NA TRBJ1-2 TRBV12-3/TRBV12-4 NA CATTGTGQSGIYGYTF TGTGCCACAACAGGAACAGGCCAAAGCGGGATTTATGGCTACACCTTC
NA TRBJ2-2 TRBV5-1 NA CASSLDIGRKNTGELFF TGCGCCAGCAGCTTGGATATAGGCAGGAAGAACACCGGGGAGCTGTTTTTT
NA TRBJ2-7 TRBV6-2/TRBV6-3 TRBD2 CASRGTSGASSYEQYF TGTGCCAGCAGGGGGACTAGCGGAGCCTCCTCCTACGAGCAGTACTTC
many TRBJ2-7 TRBV11-2 NA CASSPRRQGYEQYF TGTGCCAGCAGCCCACGGCGGCAGGGCTACGAGCAGTACTTC
NA TRBJ1-1 TRBV20-1 NA CSATDTEAEAFF TGCAGTGCCACAGACACTGAGGCTGAAGCTTTCTTT
many TRBJ1-1 TRBV7-3 TRBD1 CASSLRQQGPNTEAFF TGTGCCAGCAGCTTACGTCAACAGGGGCCGAACACTGAAGCTTTCTTT
many TRBJ2-7 TRBV11-2 TRBD1 CASSLEGQGPYEQYF TGTGCCAGCAGCTTAGAGGGACAGGGGCCCTACGAGCAGTACTTC
few TRBJ1-5 TRBV20-1 NA CSAHAVRDAHQPQHF TGCAGTGCCCACGCAGTCCGGGACGCCCATCAGCCCCAGCATTTT
NA TRBJ2-4 TRBV3-1 NA CASSQREAKNIQYF TGTGCCAGCAGCCAACGAGAGGCCAAAAACATTCAGTACTTC
many TRBJ1-3 TRBV5-1 NA CASSLAWAGRNSGNTIYF TGCGCCAGCAGCTTGGCATGGGCAGGGCGAAACTCTGGAAACACCATATATTTT
many TRBJ2-7 TRBV7-9 NA CASSFPGRGDEQYF TGTGCCAGCAGCTTCCCCGGGCGGGGTGACGAGCAGTACTTC
many TRBJ1-2 TRBV19 TRBD1 CASRLRGLGGYTF TGTGCCAGTCGCCTCAGGGGGCTAGGTGGCTACACCTTC
few TRBJ2-5 TRBV28 NA CASSDRDGWETQYF TGTGCCAGCAGTGATAGGGACGGGTGGGAGACCCAGTACTTC
many TRBJ1-5 TRBV30 NA CAWSDGGNQPQHF TGTGCCTGGAGTGATGGCGGCAATCAGCCCCAGCATTTT
many TRBJ1-2 TRBV12-3/TRBV12-4 NA CASSSGDRNDYGYTF TGTGCCAGCAGTTCAGGGGACCGAAACGACTATGGCTACACCTTC
NA TRBJ2-7 TRBV28 TRBD2 CASSFLAGGAEQYF TGTGCCAGCAGTTTTCTAGCGGGGGGGGCCGAGCAGTACTTC
NA TRBJ1-1 TRBV4-1 NA CASSQVPHMNTEAFF TGCGCCAGCAGCCAAGTGCCCCACATGAACACTGAAGCTTTCTTT
once TRBJ1-2 TRBV3-1 TRBD1 CASSLTGEEGYTF TGTGCCAGCAGCCTCACAGGGGAGGAAGGCTACACCTTC
NA TRBJ1-5 TRBV19 NA CASSREIYSNQPQHF TGTGCCAGTAGTCGGGAAATTTATAGCAATCAGCCCCAGCATTTT
many TRBJ1-1 TRBV28 TRBD1 CASLDRANTEAFF TGTGCCAGTCTTGACAGGGCGAACACTGAAGCTTTCTTT
few TRBJ1-5 TRBV20-1 NA CSAKRRDQPQHF TGCAGTGCGAAAAGGCGGGATCAGCCCCAGCATTTT
NA TRBJ1-2 TRBV5-1 TRBD1 CASSPRGTDTRYYGYTF TGCGCCAGCAGCCCCAGAGGGACAGACACTCGGTACTATGGCTACACCTTC
many TRBJ2-2 TRBV2 NA CASSNPVGGPNTGELFF TGTGCCAGCAGTAATCCAGTCGGGGGGCCCAACACCGGGGAGCTGTTTTTT
few TRBJ1-5 TRBV5-1 NA CASSLDISNQPQHF TGCGCCAGCAGCTTGGACATCTCCAATCAGCCCCAGCATTTT
few TRBJ2-3 TRBV28 NA CASSSHDREETDTQYF TGTGCCAGCAGTTCTCACGACAGGGAGGAGACGGATACGCAGTATTTT
NA TRBJ1-6 TRBV6-4 NA CASSLEFGDNSPLHF TGTGCCAGCAGTCTCGAGTTCGGTGATAATTCACCCCTCCACTTT
few TRBJ1-1 TRBV12-3/TRBV12-4 NA CASSSGEEAFF TGTGCCAGCAGTTCTGGTGAAGAAGCTTTCTTT
NA TRBJ1-1 TRBV11-1 NA CASSSGTDPSVITEAFF TGTGCCAGCAGCTCCGGGACTGACCCGAGTGTGATCACTGAAGCTTTCTTT
many TRBJ1-1 TRBV7-2 TRBD1 CASSSQGIRNTEAFF TGTGCCAGCAGCTCACAGGGGATTCGGAACACTGAAGCTTTCTTT